This TCR beta chain was captured by sequencing in a study of cytomegalovirus exposure and HLA in healthy donors. J was trimmed by 1 base and V by 1 base; bases with no gene match: 5. CDR3 size: 17 residues. The germline gives CDR1 MGHRA, CDR2 YSYEKL. Regarding the study as a whole: A classifier reportedly called cytomegalovirus status with high sensitivity and specificity. The authors confirmed in vitro that a few CMV-associated chains were specific for CMV antigens.

13 Jbeta primers and 60 Vbeta primers were used for the PCR. The method was immunoSEQ multiplex PCR; TCRdb's version includes in-frame clones alone and lacks a portion of them. The sample yields fewer than 200,000 clones, roughly 75% seen once. With regard to this clone: Its target is not known.

This receptor was taken from a male donor in good health and CMV-seronegative. V usage is TRBV4-1 and J usage is TRBJ2-5; 11 positions agree with TRBD2. The sample comprised PBMCs. The CDR3 region is CASSQGVAGGPQETQYF. The CDR3 bases are TGCGCCAGCAGCCAAGGGGTAGCGGGGGGGCCCCAAGAGACCCAGTACTTC.